This passage covers 10 T cell receptor beta chains from one sample sequenced in a study of cytomegalovirus exposure and HLA in healthy donors (dated by TCRdb to 2017 to 2019). Libraries were prepared through the immunoSEQ multiplex PCR assay. The multiplex PCR relied on a mix of 60 forward primers for TCR Vbeta segments and 13 reverse primers for TCR Jbeta segments. Held by TCRdb, this immuneACCESS table contains in-frame sequences only and omits some clones. Under half of the omission traces to an unresolved V gene where checked; the cause of the rest is unknown. This sample holds 100,000 to 120,000 clones; around 87% were observed only once. Clones ranked in the top ten supply about 1.8% of the sample. The material sequenced was PBMCs. The receptors shown here come from a man in his forties in good health and CMV-seronegative.

This rearrangement joins TRBV9 to TRBJ2-5; 8 nucleotides match TRBD2. The end of the DNA is better explained by TRBJ2-7, so the J call may be wrong. CDR1 and CDR2 (germline): SGDLS, YYNGEE. This CDR3 has 16 amino acids. The CDR3 protein is CASSVGLAGSSYEQYF. The CDR3 nucleotides read TGTGCCAGCAGCGTAGGTTTAGCGGGAAGCTCCTACGAGCAGTACTTC.

The rearrangement links TRBV6-5 to TRBJ1-6; perhaps TRBD1 as D (5 bases). The V and J ends lost 4 bases and 10 bases respectively, with 11 bases between them. Looked up from germline, CDR1 is MNHEY and CDR2 is SVGAGI. The CDR3 is made up of 13 amino acids. The CDR3 protein is CASSSRAESPLHF. As DNA, the CDR3 is TGTGCCAGCAGTTCCAGGGCCGAATCACCCCTCCACTTT.

The rearrangement links TRBV15 to TRBJ1-2; D gene ambiguous. V lost 7 bases and J 13 bases, leaving 22 bases between the germline ends. This CDR3 is built from 13 residues. CDR1 is LNHNV, CDR2 YYDKDF, per germline (reference sequence). As DNA, the CDR3 is TGTGCCACCACCGAGGAGGGCAGACCCAAATTCACCTTC. The encoded protein is CATTEEGRPKFTF.

The rearrangement links TRBV9 to TRBJ2-7; 8 bases match TRBD2. With 0 bases clipped from V and 2 bases from J, the junction kept 4 bases outside the gene matches. The CDR3 length is 15 residues. Germline CDR1 SGDLS, CDR2 YYNGEE. The CDR3 sequence: CASSVGSGGTYEQYF. The CDR3 DNA sequence: TGTGCCAGCAGCGTAGGGAGCGGGGGAACCTACGAGCAGTACTTC. Full variable domain (outside the CDR3, taken from reference TRBV9 and TRBJ2-7): DSGVTQTPKHLITATGQRVTLRCSPRSGDLSVYWYQQSLDQGLQFLIQYYNGEERAKGNILERFSAQQFPDLHSELNLSSLELGDSALYFCASSVGSGGTYEQYFGPGTRLTVT.

CDR3 amino acids: CASTLDSSYNEQFF. The CDR3 DNA reads TGTGCCAGCACCCTGGACAGCTCCTACAATGAGCAGTTCTTC. V usage is TRBV7-8 and J usage is TRBJ2-1; possible D gene TRBD1, 6 bases. V lost 7 bases and J 0 bases, leaving 10 bases between the germline ends. Germline values: CDR1 SGHVS, CDR2 FQNEAQ. CDR3 length: 14 residues. The variable domain in full, with the rest retrieved from reference TRBV7-8 and TRBJ2-1, is GAGVSQSPRYKVAKRGQDVALRCDPISGHVSLFWYQQALGQGPEFLTYFQNEAQLDKSGLPSDRFFAERPEGSVSTLKIQRTQQEDSAVYLCASTLDSSYNEQFFGPGTRLTVL.

Written as DNA, the CDR3 is TGCGCCAGCAGGGCGGGCGCTAACTCACCCCTCCACTTT. It is translated as CASRAGANSPLHF. V gene TRBV10-2 combines with J gene TRBJ1-6; D unresolved. The CDR3 loop spans 13 amino acids. Germline CDR1 and CDR2: WSHSY and SAAADI. V was pared by 6 bases and J by 10 bases, with 13 bases between.

The V gene is TRBV2, the J gene TRBJ1-2; 9 bases fit TRBD1. The CDR3 contains 16 residues. The J segment lost 2 bases and the V segment lost 6 bases, leaving 10 bases of the junction unmatched. Germline V CDR1 and CDR2: SNHLY, FYNNEI. The CDR3 DNA follows: TGTGCCAGCAGGGAGAGGCACAGGGGGCGCAACTATGGCTACACCTTC. Translated, it gives CASRERHRGRNYGYTF.

This clone was counted a few times. This chain joins TRBV4-1 and TRBJ2-7, with TRBD2 identical over 7 bases. The CDR3 length is 11 residues. The V and J ends lost 9 bases and 4 bases, in that order; junction bases with no gene match: 3. The germline CDR1 and CDR2 sequences are MGHRA and YSYEKL. CDR3 sequence reads: CASGEGYEQYF. The CDR3 DNA reads TGCGCCAGTGGGGAGGGGTACGAGCAGTACTTC.

The rearrangement uses TRBV7-9 and TRBJ2-1, with D perhaps matching TRBD1 (6 bases). V lost 5 bases and J lost 7, with 15 bases in between. Germline V gene lookup returns CDR1 SEHNR and CDR2 FQNEAQ (reference sequence). This CDR3 spans 14 amino acids. This CDR3 is CASSPDGRGNEQFF. CDR3 nucleotides: TGTGCCAGCAGCCCAGACGGCAGGGGAAATGAGCAGTTCTTC.

The chain is built from TRBV14 and TRBJ1-2, with 9 bases that match TRBD1. Germline loops: CDR1 SGHDN, CDR2 FVKESK. This CDR3 is 15 amino acids long. V was clipped by 0 bases and J by 8 bases; unmatched bases: 7. Here the CDR3 reads CASSQDFGTGRGYTF. The CDR3 region has the DNA TGTGCCAGCAGCCAAGACTTCGGGACAGGGAGGGGCTACACCTTC.